This T cell receptor beta chain appears in the sequencing data of a study of blood T cell repertoires in COVID-19. Per the germline V gene, CDR1 is SNHLY and CDR2 is FYNNEI. CDR3 length: 14 amino acids. Deletions cut 6 bases from V and 7 bases from J, with 18 bases between. The authors' processing: Estimated nucleated cell counts came from reference gene primer amplification. TCRdb's copy holds only in-frame clones and misses some; the assay was immunoSEQ multiplex PCR. V and J calls and clone size are as listed in that table; D and trimming were resolved from the DNA. The data contain fewer than 350,000 clones, approximately 86% of them singletons.

The source of this sequence is a woman aged 40 to 50 with acute COVID-19. The genes are TRBV2 and TRBJ1-1; a possible D gene is TRBD1 (5 bases). Source material: PBMCs or T cells enriched from blood (not recorded which). The CDR3 region is CASRIRGGSSEAFF. The CDR3 region has the DNA TGTGCCAGCAGGATCCGGGGGGGAAGTAGTGAAGCTTTCTTT.